This TCR beta chain was captured in a study of patients and donors after allogeneic stem cell transplantation. TCRdb used MiXCR to reprocess the RT-PCR reads, holding one entry per CDR3 protein. The sample includes about 160,000 distinct CDR3 sequences, 37% of them seen just once. This CDR3 region has 16 residues. CDR1 and CDR2 from the germline V gene are MDHEN and SYDVKM. Trimming removed 5 bases at V and 2 bases at J, with 16 bases between. The rearrangement links TRBV28 to TRBJ1-5; the D gene is possibly TRBD1 (6 bases). The material sequenced was blood, either unsorted or a sorted T cell fraction (not recorded which). This sequence was found in a human donor who was either an allogeneic HSCT recipient or a stem cell or donor lymphocyte infusion donor (not recorded which). It is not recorded whose cells these are; they may come from a transplant donor. The CDR3 loop is CASSPPRQDGNQPQHF. The DNA of the CDR3 is TGTGCCAGCAGTCCCCCCAGACAGGATGGCAATCAGCCCCAGCATTTT. The full variable domain, in which reference TRBV28 and TRBJ1-5 provide the parts outside the CDR3, is DVKVTQSSRYLVKRTGEKVFLECVQDMDHENMFWYRQDPGLGLRLIYFSYDVKMKEKGDIPEGYSVSREKKERFSLILESASTNQTSMYLCASSPPRQDGNQPQHFGDGTRLSIL.